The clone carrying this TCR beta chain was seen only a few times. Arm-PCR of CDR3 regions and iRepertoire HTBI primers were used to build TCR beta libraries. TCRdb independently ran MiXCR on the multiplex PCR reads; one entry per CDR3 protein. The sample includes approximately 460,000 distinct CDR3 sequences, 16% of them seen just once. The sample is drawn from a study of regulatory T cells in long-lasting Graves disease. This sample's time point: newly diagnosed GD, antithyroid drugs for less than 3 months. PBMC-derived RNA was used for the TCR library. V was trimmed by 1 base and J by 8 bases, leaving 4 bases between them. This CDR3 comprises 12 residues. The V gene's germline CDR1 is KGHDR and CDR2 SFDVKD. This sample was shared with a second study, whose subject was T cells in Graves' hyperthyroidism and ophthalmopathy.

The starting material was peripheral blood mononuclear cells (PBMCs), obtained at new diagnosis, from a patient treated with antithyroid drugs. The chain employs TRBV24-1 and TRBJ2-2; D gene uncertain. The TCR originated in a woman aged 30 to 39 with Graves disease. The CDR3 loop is CATSDFGGELFF. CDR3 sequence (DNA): TGTGCCACCAGTGATTTCGGGGGGGAGCTGTTTTTT.